The present T cell receptor (beta chain) was sequenced within a study of cytomegalovirus exposure and HLA in healthy donors. General study findings and limits: Earlier analysis looked at TCR beta V segments, and most were productive about 87% or about 30% of the time.

PCR employed 60 Vbeta and 13 Jbeta primers. The method was immunoSEQ multiplex PCR; TCRdb's version includes in-frame clones alone and lacks a portion of them. The data show 200,000 or so clones, 82% seen once. Comment on this clone: The antigen is unknown.

This CDR3 has 14 amino acids. The V end was cut by 1 base, the J end by 6 bases, with 10 bases between. Per germline, CDR1 SGHTS and CDR2 YDEGEE. The specimen sequenced was PBMCs. V usage is TRBV5-8 and J usage is TRBJ1-4, with TRBD1 as a possible D gene (6 bases). This clonotype was sampled from a woman aged 50 to 60 in good health and CMV-seropositive. As DNA, the CDR3 is TGTGCCAGCAGCTTGAAACAGGGAGATGAAAAACTGTTTTTT. Protein: CASSLKQGDEKLFF.